These 2 T cell receptor beta chains were sequenced from one sample in a study of blood T cell repertoires in COVID-19. TCRdb's table, derived via immunoSEQ multiplex PCR, lists solely in-frame clones and lacks some. The data show 300,000 to 350,000 clones, 80% to 90% seen once. Sequencing used PBMCs or T cells enriched from blood (not recorded which). The origin of the receptors is a young man who had recovered from COVID-19.

The CDR3 sequence is CASSLRGFQETQYF. Here the CDR3 DNA reads TGTGCCAGCAGCCTCAGGGGGTTCCAAGAGACCCAGTACTTC. This rearrangement joins TRBV5-5 to TRBJ2-5; the match to TRBD1 covers 7 bases. Unmatched junction bases numbered 4, after V lost 4 bases and J lost 1 base. Germline V gene sequence: CDR1 SGHKS, CDR2 YYEKEE (reference sequence). CDR3 length: 14 residues.

This clone was found once. The V gene is TRBV12-3 or TRBV12-4, the J gene TRBJ1-2, with 7 bases lining up with TRBD1. Trimming took 3 bases from V and 5 from J; bases not matched to a gene: 3. This CDR3 spans 13 amino acids. The CDR3 nucleotides are TGTGCCAGCAGTTTGTACAGGGGATATGGCTACACCTTC. Translating it yields CASSLYRGYGYTF.